The 24 T cell receptor beta chains below come from one sample, sequenced in a study of T cell responses to AZD1222 COVID-19 vaccine. Data came from immunoSEQ multiplex PCR; TCRdb stores just in-frame clones and leaves some out. Of 140,000 to 150,000 clones in the sample, 93% were seen once. The material sequenced was peripheral blood, taken on day 0 of AZD1222 vaccination. The origin of the receptors is an adult in good health.

As regards this clone: This sample includes further DNA sequences coding for the same CDR3. CDR3 in amino acids: CASSSGNQPQHF. CDR3 DNA: TGTGCCAGCAGTTCCGGTAATCAGCCCCAGCATTTT. This chain uses TRBV28 with TRBJ1-5; D uncertain. V was cut by 4 bases and J by 4 bases, with 5 bases left in between. This CDR3 is built from 12 residues. CDR1 is MDHEN, CDR2 SYDVKM, per germline.

V gene TRBV18 combines with J gene TRBJ1-5, with D possibly TRBD1 on 6 matching bases. Germline V gene data show CDR1 as KGHSH and CDR2 as LQKENI. V shed 4 bases and J shed 5 bases, with 15 bases lying between them. The CDR3 spans 15 residues. CDR3 loop: CASSLTGNYDQPQHF. The CDR3 bases are TGTGCCAGCTCACTAACAGGGAATTACGATCAGCCCCAGCATTTT.

The chain links TRBV5-5 to TRBJ2-7; D is perhaps TRBD2 (7 bases). Germline CDR1 and CDR2: SGHKS and YYEKEE (reference sequence). This CDR3 is built from 14 residues. The V end lost 0 bases, the J end lost 2 bases, and 9 bases lay between the germline ends. The CDR3 bases are TGTGCCAGCAGCTTGGGCGGGGGCCCCTACGAGCAGTACTTC. Encoded protein: CASSLGGGPYEQYF.

The V gene is TRBV19, the J gene TRBJ1-2, with 10 bases lining up with TRBD1. V shed 7 bases, J shed 3 bases, and the junction held 5 bases outside the gene matches. The CDR3 totals 14 residues. Germline V lookup: CDR1 LNHDA, CDR2 SQIVND (reference sequence). This CDR3 reads CASTPDRGDYGYTF. CDR3 sequence (DNA): TGTGCCAGTACCCCGGACAGGGGGGACTATGGCTACACCTTC.

The V call is TRBV23-1, the J call TRBJ2-7; D call uncertain. TRBV23-1 is noted as an ORF with a role that remains uncertain. The CDR3 is made up of 11 amino acids. V lost 4 bases and J 5 bases, leaving 6 bases between the germline ends. The CDR3 DNA reads as TGCGCCAGCAGTCCAATCCACGAGCAGTACTTC. Translating gives CASSPIHEQYF.

The gene calls are TRBV7-9 and TRBJ2-7, with D perhaps assigned TRBD1 or TRBD2 (5 bases each). The length of the CDR3 is 15 residues. With 5 bases removed from V and 2 bases from J, the gap between germline ends came to 16 bases. The V gene's germline CDR1 is SEHNR and CDR2 FQNEAQ (reference sequence). The CDR3 nucleotides read TGTGCCAGCAGCCCCATGGGACCCACCCCCTACGAGCAGTACTTC. Translation: CASSPMGPTPYEQYF. The full variable domain, in which reference TRBV7-9 and TRBJ2-7 provide the parts outside the CDR3, is DTGVSQNPRHKITKRGQNVTFRCDPISEHNRLYWYRQTLGQGPEFLTYFQNEAQLEKSRLLSDRFSAERPKGSFSTLEIQRTEQGDSAMYLCASSPMGPTPYEQYFGPGTRLTVT.

The chain has TRBV5-1 and TRBJ2-3, with 9 bases fitting TRBD1. Germline CDR1 SGHRS, CDR2 YFSETQ. CDR3 length equals 15 residues. The trim removed 5 bases at V and 3 bases at J, leaving 7 bases unmatched. The CDR3, as DNA: TGCGCCAGCAGTCCCGGGACAGGGAAGACAGATACGCAGTATTTT. This codes for CASSPGTGKTDTQYF.

The chain uses TRBV30 and TRBJ2-3, with D perhaps TRBD1 or TRBD2 (7 bases each). Germline assignment: CDR1 GTSNPN and CDR2 SVGIG (reference sequence). This CDR3 contains 19 residues. V was trimmed by 2 bases and J by 7 bases, leaving 31 bases between them. The CDR3 reads CAWSRGLADPLGYFYTQYF. CDR3 bases: TGTGCCTGGAGTAGGGGGCTAGCGGATCCTCTTGGGTATTTTTATACGCAGTATTTT. Full variable domain (outside the CDR3, taken from reference TRBV30 and TRBJ2-3): SQTIHQWPATLVQPVGSPLSLECTVEGTSNPNLYWYRQAAGRGLQLLFYSVGIGQISSEVPQNLSASRPQDRQFILSSKKLLLSDSGFYLCAWSRGLADPLGYFYTQYFGPGTRLTVL.

The rearrangement uses TRBV7-9 and TRBJ1-3, with D tentatively TRBD1 (5 bases). This CDR3 comprises 14 residues. Germline loops: CDR1 SEHNR, CDR2 FQNEAQ (reference sequence). Trimming took off 8 bases at V and 2 bases at J, with 13 bases between the two ends. The CDR3 nucleotides read TGTGCCAGCGGGCACGGGGGGGCTGGAAACACCATATATTTT. Its protein product is CASGHGGAGNTIYF. The full variable domain, in which reference TRBV7-9 and TRBJ1-3 provide the parts outside the CDR3, is DTGVSQNPRHKITKRGQNVTFRCDPISEHNRLYWYRQTLGQGPEFLTYFQNEAQLEKSRLLSDRFSAERPKGSFSTLEIQRTEQGDSAMYLCASGHGGAGNTIYFGEGSWLTVV.

This chain joins TRBV25-1 and TRBJ1-4; the match to TRBD1 covers 7 bases. With 1 base clipped from V and 0 bases from J, the junction kept 5 bases outside the gene matches. The CDR3 extends over 17 amino acids. CDR1 is MGHDK, CDR2 SYGVNS, per germline. Here the CDR3 reads CASSEWGTDATNEKLFF. The CDR3 DNA sequence: TGTGCCAGCAGTGAATGGGGGACAGATGCAACTAATGAAAAACTGTTTTTT.

This chain connects TRBV4-1 to TRBJ2-2; 7 positions match TRBD1. Trimming at V came to 4 bases and at J to 4 bases, leaving 6 bases not matched to a gene. The germline V gene has CDR1 MGHRA and CDR2 YSYEKL. This CDR3 has 15 amino acids. The CDR3 sequence is CASSPTGIFTGELFF. The CDR3, as DNA: TGCGCCAGCAGCCCGACAGGGATCTTCACCGGGGAGCTGTTTTTT.

The CDR3 reads CASSRDRGNSPLHF. CDR3 DNA sequence: TGTGCCAGCAGTAGGGACAGGGGTAATTCACCCCTCCACTTT. The chain employs TRBV2 and TRBJ1-6, with 10 positions matching TRBD1. This CDR3 contains 14 residues. Germline V CDR1 and CDR2: SNHLY, FYNNEI. V lost 5 bases to trimming and J lost 6 bases; unmatched junction nucleotides: 1.

The J gene is TRBJ2-5, the V gene TRBV6-1; TRBD2 matches at 7 bases. V lost 1 base to trimming and J lost 9 bases; unmatched junction nucleotides: 5. The CDR3 totals 13 residues. The germline V gene encodes CDR1 MNHNS and CDR2 SASEGT. CDR3 DNA: TGTGCCAGCAGTGAAGGTCGGGGGAGGGCCCAGTACTTC. Translated, it gives CASSEGRGRAQYF.

The chain couples TRBV28 to TRBJ1-1; the D is unclear. This CDR3 spans 12 amino acids. The germline V gene encodes CDR1 MDHEN and CDR2 SYDVKM. Trimming removed 2 bases from V and 11 bases from J, with 12 bases in between. The CDR3 here is CASSLGWSLAFF. CDR3 in DNA: TGTGCCAGCAGTTTAGGATGGAGTCTGGCTTTCTTT.

This clone was found once. V usage is TRBV7-8 and J usage is TRBJ1-5; D not certain. Trimming removed 7 bases at V and 4 bases at J, with 11 bases between. The CDR3 covers 13 residues. In germline, CDR1 is SGHVS, CDR2 FQNEAQ. CDR3: CASTGLSNQPQHF. CDR3 sequence (DNA): TGTGCCAGCACCGGACTCTCAAATCAGCCCCAGCATTTT.

This chain connects TRBV6-5 to TRBJ2-2; 12 positions match TRBD2. Per germline, CDR1 MNHEY and CDR2 SVGAGI. The CDR3 runs to 13 residues. V was clipped by 6 bases and J by 7 bases; unmatched bases: 0. CDR3 in amino acids: CASRTSGSGELFF. CDR3 bases: TGTGCCAGCAGGACTAGCGGGAGCGGGGAGCTGTTTTTT.

The chain combines TRBV7-8 with TRBJ1-3; D is uncertain. This CDR3 has 17 amino acids. Germline assignment: CDR1 SGHVS and CDR2 FQNEAQ. The V end lost 2 bases, the J end lost 0 bases, and 14 bases lay between the germline ends. CDR3 loop: CASSLSRLGPSGNTIYF. In DNA form, the CDR3 reads TGTGCCAGCAGCTTATCGCGACTGGGCCCCTCTGGAAACACCATATATTTT.

This chain connects TRBV19 to TRBJ1-5; TRBD1 aligns across 7 bases. This CDR3 comprises 15 residues. V was pared by 5 bases and J by 2 bases, with 6 bases of the junction left unmatched. Germline lookup yields CDR1 LNHDA and CDR2 SQIVND (reference sequence). The CDR3 nucleotides are TGTGCCAGTAGTCGACAGGGCTTGGGCAATCAGCCCCAGCATTTT. Protein sequence: CASSRQGLGNQPQHF.

The gene calls are TRBV29-1 and TRBJ1-2; no clear D. CDR1 is SQVTM and CDR2 is ANQGSEA in the germline V gene. This CDR3 has 13 amino acids. The V end lost 3 bases, the J end lost 0 bases, and 8 bases lay between the germline ends. In nucleotides, the CDR3 is TGCAGCGTTGAGGGTGGATCTAACTATGGCTACACCTTC. Translating gives CSVEGGSNYGYTF.

This sequence joins TRBV28 and TRBJ1-3, with TRBD1 as a possible D gene (5 bases). The V end was cut by 2 bases, the J end by 2 bases, with 10 bases between. CDR3 size: 15 residues. The germline V gene has CDR1 MDHEN and CDR2 SYDVKM. The CDR3: CASSLGGVTGNTIYF. The CDR3 nucleotides are TGTGCCAGCAGTTTAGGGGGGGTGACTGGAAACACCATATATTTT.

The rearrangement uses TRBV11-3 and TRBJ2-1; D call uncertain. The V and J ends lost 5 bases and 0 bases respectively, with 8 bases between them. The germline V gene encodes CDR1 SGHNT and CDR2 YENEEA. There are 14 residues in the CDR3. CDR3 sequence reads: CASSPGRSYNEQFF. The CDR3 DNA reads TGTGCCAGCAGCCCGGGTCGCTCCTACAATGAGCAGTTCTTC.

The sample holds one count of this clone. The chain joins TRBV19 to TRBJ2-5; maybe TRBD2 (5 bases). Germline CDR1 LNHDA, CDR2 SQIVND (reference sequence). V was pared by 5 bases and J by 7 bases, with 14 bases between. This CDR3 comprises 13 residues. The CDR3 spells CASSPSGWGTQYF. DNA of the CDR3: TGTGCCAGTAGTCCCTCGGGGTGGGGGACCCAGTACTTC.

This chain uses TRBV5-1 with TRBJ2-1; D gene uncertain. Trimming shortened V by 3 bases and J by 8 bases, and 21 bases separated the two germline ends. This CDR3 is 16 amino acids long. Germline lookup yields CDR1 SGHRS and CDR2 YFSETQ. The CDR3 bases are TGCGCCAGCAGCTCTAATGGACGGACCTTTGGGGATGAGCAGTTCTTC. Translating it yields CASSSNGRTFGDEQFF.

The chain couples TRBV29-1 to TRBJ2-5, with 14 bases fitting TRBD2. V lost 4 bases, J lost 5 bases, and 6 bases stayed unmatched. Germline V lookup: CDR1 SQVTM, CDR2 ANQGSEA. The CDR3 runs to 15 residues. The CDR3, as DNA: TGCAGCGTTGGGGGGACTAGCGGGAGACGGGAGACCCAGTACTTC. This codes for CSVGGTSGRRETQYF.